This T cell receptor (beta chain) was identified during a study of PD-1 blockade in classical Hodgkin lymphoma. Whole-study context: With a 2-week interval, patients received intravenous nivolumab at 3 mg/kg.

On this clone itself: No antigen is known for it.

This CDR3 has 15 amino acids. J was trimmed by 1 base and V by 6 bases; bases with no gene match: 5. CDR1 and CDR2 from the germline V gene are MNHEY and SVGAGI. Study-wide results and limits: Reported baseline diversity: healthy donors highest, relapsed/refractory patients lowest. It was CD4+ TCR diversity, not CD8+, that rose significantly by C4D1. Complete responders entered with baseline diversity on par with newly diagnosed patients, the results showed.

This sample's time point: cycle 4 day 1 (C4D1), after about 6 weeks of nivolumab. Every single patient, without exception, relapsed after autologous stem cell transplantation, and brentuximab vedotin exposure varied. This table comes from immunoSEQ multiplex PCR, and its TCRdb copy is limited to in-frame clones, with some not included. Found here are tens of thousands of clones, 87% of them singletons; the top ten hold roughly 8.1%. The genes are TRBV6-5 and TRBJ2-1, with 8 bases that match TRBD2. Specimen: peripheral blood mononuclear cells (PBMCs), collected before the fourth cycle of nivolumab. This clonotype was sampled from a human donor with classical Hodgkin lymphoma. CDR3 residues: CASSLSGGSYNEQFF. For the CDR3, the DNA is TGTGCCAGCAGCCTCAGCGGGGGATCCTACAATGAGCAGTTCTTC.